This T cell receptor (beta chain) was sequenced during a study of CD8 T cells in ankylosing spondylitis. TCRdb reprocessed the 5' RACE reads with MiXCR, giving one entry per CDR3 protein. The table shows 400,000 to 450,000 distinct CDR3 sequences, with about a sixth occurring only once. As for this clonotype: Its specificity is unknown.

General observations from the study: Peripheral blood held disease-linked clones only at relatively low frequency, and these were CD8+. One TCR beta motif, made up of several highly homologous variants, appeared characteristic of ankylosing spondylitis blood.

Specimen: blood, either unsorted or a sorted T cell fraction (not recorded which). The clonotype comes from a male donor with ankylosing spondylitis.

The CDR3 DNA is TGTGCCAGCAGTTACTCGTCAAGGACAGGGGGCAATCAGCCCCAGCATTTT. Encoded protein: CASSYSSRTGGNQPQHF. The gene calls are TRBV6-2 or TRBV6-3 and TRBJ1-5, with 9 nucleotides matching TRBD1. The CDR3 contains 17 residues. Trimming at V came to 0 bases and at J to 2 bases, leaving 5 bases not matched to a gene. The germline gives CDR1 MNHEY, CDR2 SVGEGT.